The rows below give T cell receptor beta chains drawn from one sample of a study of cytomegalovirus exposure and HLA in healthy donors. Libraries were prepared by immunoSEQ multiplex PCR; TCRdb keeps only in-frame clonotypes and omits some of them. This sample has about 140,000 clones, with around 85% found just once. The sample consisted of PBMCs. All receptors derive from a man aged 40-49 years in good health and CMV-seropositive. Each CDR3 is given with its conserved first and last residue. Fields, in order: clone size, J gene, D gene, V gene, CDR3 DNA, CDR3 protein. The D gene is left open where the match is weak. Some rows have no size entry. The others give once, few or many, or a class for an expanded clone.

>.|TRBJ1-1|.|TRBV27
TGTGCCAGCAGTCGACGGGTGAACACTGAAGCTTTCTTT
CASSRRVNTEAFF
>.|TRBJ1-2|TRBD1|TRBV4-1
TGCGCCAGCAGCCAAGAACGTGGCCAGGGGGGCGGGGGGGGGACCTTC
CASSQERGQGGGGGTF
>.|TRBJ2-1|TRBD2|TRBV11-3
TGTGCCAGCAGCTTGCGATATAGCGGGGCCGGCTACAATGAGCAGTTCTTC
CASSLRYSGAGYNEQFF
>few|TRBJ2-5|TRBD1|TRBV30
TGTGCCTGGGGACGAAACAGGGGAGAGACCCAGTACTTC
CAWGRNRGETQYF
>.|TRBJ2-3|TRBD2|TRBV4-3
TGCGCCAGCAGCCTAGCGGGGGCTCGGGCAGATACGCAGTATTTT
CASSLAGARADTQYF
>.|TRBJ2-1|TRBD2|TRBV10-3
TGTGCCATCGGTGCGGGACTAGCGGGAGTTAGAGATGAGCAGTTCTTC
CAIGAGLAGVRDEQFF
>.|TRBJ2-7|TRBD2|TRBV5-4
TGTGCCAGCAGCTCCGGGAGGTCCCCTGGCGAGCAGTACTTC
CASSSGRSPGEQYF
>.|TRBJ1-2|.|TRBV29-1
TGCAGCGCGACCAAAACAGGGCGGGAGGATGGCTACACCTTC
CSATKTGREDGYTF
>.|TRBJ1-1|.|TRBV7-3
TGTGCCAGCAGCCTATACGGGGACACTGAAGCTTTCTTT
CASSLYGDTEAFF
>once|TRBJ1-1|TRBD1|TRBV10-3
TGTGCCATCAGTCCCGGACAGGGCTATACTGAAGCTTTCTTT
CAISPGQGYTEAFF
>.|TRBJ2-7|TRBD1|TRBV30
TGTGCCGTAGCCGTGGGACAGGGCTTCAACGAGCAGTACTTC
CAVAVGQGFNEQYF
>.|TRBJ2-7|TRBD1|TRBV19
TGTGCCAGTTCCCGGCAGGGGGAGAGGGAGCAGTACTTC
CASSRQGEREQYF
>.|TRBJ2-7|.|TRBV5-1
TGCGCCAGCAGATCCCGGACTACGAACTACGAGCAGTACTTC
CASRSRTTNYEQYF
>.|TRBJ1-3|.|TRBV4-3
TGCGCCAGCAGCCAGTCAGGGGTCGGGGACACCATATATTTT
CASSQSGVGDTIYF
>.|TRBJ2-6|TRBD1|TRBV19
TGTGCCAGTAGTAGCAGCGGGACAGGGCTTGCCAACGTCCTGACTTTC
CASSSSGTGLANVLTF
>.|TRBJ2-3|.|TRBV4-3
TGCGCCAGCAGCCAAGATGGGGGCTTCACAGATACGCAGTATTTT
CASSQDGGFTDTQYF
>few|TRBJ2-6|.|TRBV2
TGTGCCAGCAGTGAGACCTCAGGGGCTGGGGCCAACGTCCTGACTTTC
CASSETSGAGANVLTF
>.|TRBJ2-7|.|TRBV6-5
TGTGCCAGCAGTTACTCACCACAGATCTACGAGCAGTACTTC
CASSYSPQIYEQYF
>.|TRBJ1-2|.|TRBV27
.
CASSSSGQGGGYTF
>once|TRBJ1-2|TRBD1|TRBV30
TGTGCCTGGAGTGTAAAGGGGGCCAGCAAGGTGCAAGGCTACACCTTC
CAWSVKGASKVQGYTF
>.|TRBJ1-1|.|TRBV25-1
TGTGCCAGCAGTAACCAAGCGTCTCCGGCCGCTTTCTTT
CASSNQASPAAFF
>.|TRBJ1-2|.|TRBV13
TGTGCCAGCAGCTTGGGACACACTAACTATGGCTACACCTTC
CASSLGHTNYGYTF
>.|TRBJ1-1|.|TRBV5-6
TGTGCCAGCAGCTTGGACGCAGGGTCACTTGAAGCTTTCTTT
CASSLDAGSLEAFF
>.|TRBJ1-2|.|TRBV30
TGTGCCTGGAGCCCCGGACAGTTCGGCTACACCTTC
CAWSPGQFGYTF
>.|TRBJ1-1|.|TRBV6-5
TGTGCCAGCAGCAACCGGGGGGGCGATGGCACTGAAGCTTTCTTT
CASSNRGGDGTEAFF
>.|TRBJ2-7|.|TRBV19
TGTGCCAGTAGTACACGTTCCAGGGACACTACCTACGAGCAGTACTTC
CASSTRSRDTTYEQYF